This passage covers 22 T cell receptor beta chains from one sample sequenced in a study of CD8 T cells in Susac syndrome (dated by TCRdb to between 2018 and 2021). Libraries were built with the immunoSEQ multiplex PCR assay. RNA was extracted with the RNeasy kit and roughly 0.5 to 1 ug was reverse transcribed using random hexamers. The public sequencing data were trimmed at Q25 with fastp and processed into clonotypes with MiXCR by TCRdb, which kept only in-frame beta chains. Identical CDR3 proteins give one entry, which carries the most common genes and DNA. This sample is represented by just over 150,000 distinct CDR3 sequences; roughly 94% of them were singletons. Over 0.2% of the sample lies in the top ten. Sequences were obtained from CD8+ T cells from PBMCs. Every receptor here comes from a human donor with multiple sclerosis.

The chain joins TRBV15 to TRBJ2-6; D may correspond to TRBD1 or TRBD2 (6 bases each). CDR1 and CDR2 from the germline V gene are LNHNV and YYDKDF (reference sequence). V lost 1 base and J lost 5, with 12 bases in between. The CDR3 sequence is 16 residues long. CDR3 DNA: TGTGCCACCAGCAGAGGGAGGGGGTTGAGGGCCAACGTCCTGACTTTC. Its translation is CATSRGRGLRANVLTF.

The chain combines TRBV30 with TRBJ2-2; 9 nucleotides line up with TRBD1. The germline V gene encodes CDR1 GTSNPN and CDR2 SVGIG (reference sequence). This CDR3 region has 15 residues. With 7 bases clipped from V and 4 bases from J, the junction kept 10 bases outside the gene matches. CDR3 sequence: CASSPTGGRTGELFF. The CDR3 bases are TGTGCCTCGAGCCCGACAGGGGGTCGCACCGGGGAGCTGTTTTTT.

The chain joins TRBV20-1 to TRBJ1-5; possible D gene TRBD1, 5 bases. This CDR3 is 16 amino acids long. Trimming pared 0 bases from V and 2 bases from J, leaving 14 bases between. Germline values: CDR1 DFQATT, CDR2 SNEGSKA (reference sequence). The CDR3 spells CSARDREGAGNQPQHF. The CDR3 nucleotides read TGCAGTGCTAGAGATCGGGAAGGGGCAGGCAATCAGCCCCAGCATTTT.

This chain uses TRBV28 with TRBJ1-1, with D possibly TRBD1 on 5 matching bases. Germline V gives CDR1 MDHEN, CDR2 SYDVKM. The V end lost 3 bases, the J end lost 4 bases, and 9 bases lay between the germline ends. CDR3 size: 13 residues. Here the CDR3 DNA reads TGTGCCAGCAGTTTTGACAGATCCACTGAAGCTTTCTTT. It translates to CASSFDRSTEAFF.

The rearrangement joins TRBV13 to TRBJ2-7; D tentatively reads TRBD1 or TRBD2 (6 bases each). Germline V gives CDR1 PRHDT, CDR2 FYEKMQ (reference sequence). CDR3 size: 14 residues. The V gene lost 0 bases and the J gene lost 10 bases, with 16 bases spanning the gap. In DNA, the CDR3 is TGTGCCAGCAGCTTAGGCCTAGGGGGACTGGGCCAGTACTTC. It is translated as CASSLGLGGLGQYF. Full variable domain (remainder filled in from reference TRBV13 and TRBJ2-7): AAGVIQSPRHLIKEKRETATLKCYPIPRHDTVYWYQQGPGQDPQFLISFYEKMQSDKGSIPDRFSAQQFSDYHSELNMSSLELGDSALYFCASSLGLGGLGQYFGPGTRLTVT.

The chain joins TRBV2 to TRBJ2-3, with a weak D call TRBD1 (5 bases). The germline V and J ends were trimmed by 3 bases and 0 bases, with 13 bases remaining between them. CDR3 length equals 16 residues. The germline V gene encodes CDR1 SNHLY and CDR2 FYNNEI. CDR3 DNA sequence: TGTGCCAGCAGTGAGCTAACAGGCACTAGCACAGATACGCAGTATTTT. Its protein is CASSELTGTSTDTQYF.

The chain uses TRBV7-6 and TRBJ1-1; TRBD1 matches 8 bases. With V trimmed by 4 bases and J by 5 bases, 3 bases remained unmatched. Germline lookup yields CDR1 SGHVS and CDR2 FNYEAQ. This CDR3 region has 13 residues. The CDR3 DNA reads as TGTGCCAGCAGCTGGACAGGGTTAACTGAAGCTTTCTTT. Amino acids: CASSWTGLTEAFF.

The chain combines TRBV27 with TRBJ2-7; D unclear. V gave up 5 bases and J gave up 3 bases, with 14 bases separating them. Germline V lookup: CDR1 MNHEY, CDR2 SMNVEV (reference sequence). This CDR3 spans 14 amino acids. CDR3 sequence reads: CASSHRSSYYEQYF. In DNA form, the CDR3 reads TGTGCCAGCAGTCACCGGTCCTCTTACTACGAGCAGTACTTC.

The chain carries TRBV12-3 or TRBV12-4 and TRBJ1-2; TRBD1 aligns across 9 bases. V shed 5 bases, J shed 6 bases, and the junction held 10 bases outside the gene matches. The CDR3 extends over 15 amino acids. CDR3 DNA sequence: TGTGCCAGCAGTAATCCCGGGACAGGGAGTAATGGCTACACCTTC. Translated, it gives CASSNPGTGSNGYTF.

CDR3: CASSSSGLFTDTQYF. The CDR3 DNA follows: TGTGCCAGCAGCTCCTCGGGACTTTTCACAGATACGCAGTATTTT. The genes are TRBV13 and TRBJ2-3; D is perhaps TRBD2 (6 bases). The V and J ends lost 4 bases and 2 bases respectively, with 13 bases between them. The germline gives CDR1 PRHDT, CDR2 FYEKMQ (reference sequence). The length of the CDR3 is 15 residues.

The chain joins TRBV25-1 to TRBJ1-1; maybe TRBD1 (6 bases). There are 14 residues in the CDR3. V shed 3 bases and J shed 1 base, with 9 bases lying between them. Germline V lookup: CDR1 MGHDK, CDR2 SYGVNS. This chain's CDR3 is CASSDPRGNTEAFF. The CDR3 DNA reads as TGTGCCAGCAGTGACCCCAGGGGGAACACTGAAGCTTTCTTT. Together with reference TRBV25-1 and TRBJ1-1, the CDR3 gives the full variable domain: EADIYQTPRYLVIGTGKKITLECSQTMGHDKMYWYQQDPGMELHLIHYSYGVNSTEKGDLSSESTVSRIRTEHFPLTLESARPSHTSQYLCASSDPRGNTEAFFGQGTRLTVV.

The chain links TRBV7-2 to TRBJ2-1; TRBD1 matches 7 bases. Germline V lookup: CDR1 SGHTA, CDR2 FQGNSA. The CDR3 contains 15 residues. The junction had 6 bases not matched to a gene; V was cut back by 4 bases and J by 3 bases. CDR3 protein: CASSSRQGVYNEQFF. CDR3 DNA: TGTGCCAGCAGCTCCAGGCAGGGGGTCTACAATGAGCAGTTCTTC.

The rearrangement uses TRBV7-9 and TRBJ2-7; perhaps TRBD2 as D (6 bases). V dropped 3 bases and J dropped 0 bases, with 12 bases sitting between them. Germline assignment: CDR1 SEHNR and CDR2 FQNEAQ (reference sequence). The CDR3 is 15 residues long. The CDR3 nucleotides are TGTGCCAGCAGCTTGGAGGGGTCGCCCTCCTACGAGCAGTACTTC. Amino acid sequence: CASSLEGSPSYEQYF.

The genes are TRBV6-5 and TRBJ1-2; 10 nucleotides agree with TRBD1. The germline CDR1 and CDR2 sequences are MNHEY and SVGAGI. Losses at the gene ends were 5 bases for V and 8 bases for J; bases not matched to a gene: 5. The CDR3 contains 13 residues. This chain's CDR3 is CASSVTGGTGYTF. The DNA for the CDR3 is TGTGCCAGCAGTGTGACAGGGGGCACAGGCTACACCTTC.

V gene TRBV20-1 combines with J gene TRBJ2-3; unclear D gene. The germline V gene has CDR1 DFQATT and CDR2 SNEGSKA (reference sequence). This CDR3 is built from 11 residues. Between the trimmed V and J ends, which lost 8 bases and 1 base, there was a span of 7 bases. The CDR3 protein is CSLLGTDTQYF. CDR3 DNA sequence: TGCAGTCTACTGGGCACAGATACGCAGTATTTT.

The chain links TRBV5-1 to TRBJ2-7; 8 bases map to TRBD1. Trimming removed 3 bases from V and 9 bases from J; junction bases left unmatched: 5. Germline loops: CDR1 SGHRS, CDR2 YFSETQ. This CDR3 has 12 residues. CDR3 in DNA: TGCGCCAGCAGCTCGCGACAGGGGAGGCAGTACTTC. Protein: CASSSRQGRQYF.

The gene calls are TRBV7-9 and TRBJ2-1; TRBD1 or TRBD2 may be the D gene (7 bases each). This CDR3 comprises 15 residues. Germline lookup yields CDR1 SEHNR and CDR2 FQNEAQ (reference sequence). V lost 7 bases to trimming and J lost 8 bases, with 21 bases between them. The CDR3 is CASTFGGADRDEQFF. The CDR3 DNA is TGTGCCAGCACCTTTGGGGGGGCCGACAGGGATGAGCAGTTCTTC.

V gene TRBV9 combines with J gene TRBJ2-7; TRBD1 might be the D (6 bases). V gave up 1 base and J gave up 3 bases, with 11 bases separating them. The CDR3 sequence is 14 residues long. Germline lookup yields CDR1 SGDLS and CDR2 YYNGEE. The CDR3 region has the DNA TGTGCCAGCAGCGTAAGGGCAGGGGACTACGAGCAGTACTTC. This gives the protein CASSVRAGDYEQYF.

This clonotype was seen only once. The rearrangement joins TRBV29-1 to TRBJ2-3; 9 nucleotides align to TRBD1. The germline V gene encodes CDR1 SQVTM and CDR2 ANQGSEA. CDR3 size: 15 residues. V dropped 1 base and J dropped 4; count of bases not matched to a gene: 6. The CDR3 coding sequence is TGCAGCGTTGAAGGGGGGACAGGGCCCTCAGATACGCAGTATTTT. Its translation: CSVEGGTGPSDTQYF.

The chain employs TRBV27 and TRBJ2-7; no firm D call. This CDR3 contains 14 residues. CDR1 and CDR2 from the germline V gene are MNHEY and SMNVEV (reference sequence). V gave up 3 bases and J gave up 10 bases, with 19 bases separating them. The CDR3 region has the DNA TGTGCCAGCAGTTTCGGGTCAGCCCCCCTAAACCAGTACTTC. Residues: CASSFGSAPLNQYF.

CDR3 loop: CASRRLRSDTQYF. Written as DNA, the CDR3 is TGTGCCAGCAGGCGTCTCCGGTCCGATACGCAGTATTTT. This sequence joins TRBV27 and TRBJ2-3; D remains unclear. V gave up 6 bases and J gave up 6 bases, with 13 bases separating them. Looked up from germline, CDR1 is MNHEY and CDR2 is SMNVEV (reference sequence). There are 13 residues in the CDR3.

The chain is built from TRBV20-1 and TRBJ2-5; TRBD1 matches 7 bases. The CDR3 sequence is 13 residues long. Germline trimming cut 6 bases from V and 0 bases from J; bases unmatched to any gene: 4. Germline V gene sequence: CDR1 DFQATT, CDR2 SNEGSKA (reference sequence). CDR3 region: CSAWDRYQETQYF. CDR3 sequence (DNA): TGCAGTGCCTGGGACAGATACCAAGAGACCCAGTACTTC.